This T cell receptor beta chain originates from a study of CDR3 diversity in severe acne. TCRdb used MiXCR to reprocess the PCR reads, holding one entry per CDR3 protein. The sample consists of 90,000 or so distinct CDR3 sequences, about half of them appearing once. V lost 6 bases to trimming and J lost 0 bases, with 18 bases between them. Germline assignment: CDR1 MGHDK and CDR2 SYGVNS. The CDR3 runs to 17 residues. The table lists this clonotype with many counts. The rearrangement links TRBV25-1 to TRBJ1-3, with D unresolved. The receptor's source is a male donor in good health, serving as a control. Sequencing was carried out using blood. The CDR3 reads CASSPRVATSSGNTIYF. The CDR3 nucleotides are TGTGCCAGCAGCCCACGGGTGGCGACGAGCTCTGGAAACACCATATATTTT.